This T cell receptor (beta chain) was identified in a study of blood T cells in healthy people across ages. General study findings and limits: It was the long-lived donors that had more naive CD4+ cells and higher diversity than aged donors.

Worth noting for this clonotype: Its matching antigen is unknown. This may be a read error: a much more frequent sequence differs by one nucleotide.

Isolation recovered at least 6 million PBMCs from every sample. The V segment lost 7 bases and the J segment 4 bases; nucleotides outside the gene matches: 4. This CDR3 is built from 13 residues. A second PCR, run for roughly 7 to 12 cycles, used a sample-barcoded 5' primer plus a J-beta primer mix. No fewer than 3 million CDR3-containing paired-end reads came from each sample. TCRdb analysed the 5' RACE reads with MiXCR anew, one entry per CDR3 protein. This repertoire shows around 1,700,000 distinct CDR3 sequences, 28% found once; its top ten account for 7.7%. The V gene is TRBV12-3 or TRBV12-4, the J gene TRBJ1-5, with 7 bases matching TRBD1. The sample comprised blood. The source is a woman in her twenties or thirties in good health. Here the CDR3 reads CASKTGRNQPQHF. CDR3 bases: TGTGCCAGCAAGACAGGGAGAAATCAGCCCCAGCATTTT.